The T cell receptor beta chain described here comes from a study of T-cell reconstitution after alpha-beta-depleted transplantation in children. General study results and limits: It was surviving recipient T cells and thymic progenitors that gave some patients high TCRbeta diversity at day 60. T-cell counts and diversity at one year following transplant were attributed mainly to newly produced T cells. After transplant, at about two months, alpha-beta T cells were reportedly derived from several hundred expanded graft clones.

CDR1 and CDR2 (germline): MNHNS, SASEGT. V lost 0 bases to trimming and J lost 2 bases, with 11 bases between them. The length of the CDR3 is 15 residues. The TCRbeta library incorporated unique molecular identifiers. TCRdb reanalysed the PCR reads using MiXCR and keeps one entry per CDR3 protein. The sample records over 80,000 distinct CDR3 sequences, more than 20% being singletons. This clonotype came up many times. What it binds is not known. Sequenced here: PBMCs, sampled before TCRalphabeta/CD19-depleted stem cell transplant. The chain has TRBV6-1 and TRBJ2-7; D possibly corresponds to TRBD2 (6 bases). This receptor was obtained from a boy under 10 years old with acute lymphoblastic leukemia, due to receive a stem cell transplant. CDR3 sequence: CASSEASGGAYEQYF. In DNA, the CDR3 is TGTGCCAGCAGTGAAGCTAGCGGAGGGGCCTACGAGCAGTACTTC.